This T cell receptor (beta chain) was recovered during a study of T cell clonality in common variable immunodeficiency. Findings and limits, study-wide: T cell subpopulation sequencing would be needed to explain CVID clonality.

This CDR3 contains 12 residues. The germline V gene has CDR1 SGHKS and CDR2 YYEKEE (reference sequence). The J segment lost 4 bases and the V segment lost 4 bases, leaving 1 base of the junction unmatched. TCRdb keeps only in-frame clones here, not all; method: immunoSEQ multiplex PCR. The sample holds over 30,000 clones, and no clone turns up only once. This clone was seen only a few times. Its cognate antigen is unknown. The read finishes 3 residues shy of the CDR3 end, and the germline J gene is used to complete it. The sequenced sample was peripheral blood mononuclear cells. The rearrangement joins TRBV5-5 to TRBJ2-7; TRBD2 agrees at 8 bases. The sequence was obtained from a person aged 18 to 75 in good health. Incomplete CDR3 DNA: TGTGCCAGCAGCCGGGAGGGGTACGAG. This sequence encodes CASSREGYE. The full CDR3 is CASSREGYEQYF.